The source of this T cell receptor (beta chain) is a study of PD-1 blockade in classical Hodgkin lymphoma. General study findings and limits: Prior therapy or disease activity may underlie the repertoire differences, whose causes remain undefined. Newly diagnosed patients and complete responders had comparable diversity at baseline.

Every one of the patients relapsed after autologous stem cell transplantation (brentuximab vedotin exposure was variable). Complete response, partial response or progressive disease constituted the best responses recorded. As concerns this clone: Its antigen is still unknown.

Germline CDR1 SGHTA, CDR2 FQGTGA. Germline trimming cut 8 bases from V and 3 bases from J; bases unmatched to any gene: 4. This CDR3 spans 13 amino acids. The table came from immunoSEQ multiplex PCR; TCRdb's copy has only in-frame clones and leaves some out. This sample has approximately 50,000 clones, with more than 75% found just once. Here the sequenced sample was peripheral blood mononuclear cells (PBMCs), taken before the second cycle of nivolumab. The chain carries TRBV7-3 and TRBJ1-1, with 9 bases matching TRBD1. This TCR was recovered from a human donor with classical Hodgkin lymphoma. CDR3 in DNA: TGTGCCAGCGGAAGACAGGGGGACACTGAAGCTTTCTTT. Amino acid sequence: CASGRQGDTEAFF.